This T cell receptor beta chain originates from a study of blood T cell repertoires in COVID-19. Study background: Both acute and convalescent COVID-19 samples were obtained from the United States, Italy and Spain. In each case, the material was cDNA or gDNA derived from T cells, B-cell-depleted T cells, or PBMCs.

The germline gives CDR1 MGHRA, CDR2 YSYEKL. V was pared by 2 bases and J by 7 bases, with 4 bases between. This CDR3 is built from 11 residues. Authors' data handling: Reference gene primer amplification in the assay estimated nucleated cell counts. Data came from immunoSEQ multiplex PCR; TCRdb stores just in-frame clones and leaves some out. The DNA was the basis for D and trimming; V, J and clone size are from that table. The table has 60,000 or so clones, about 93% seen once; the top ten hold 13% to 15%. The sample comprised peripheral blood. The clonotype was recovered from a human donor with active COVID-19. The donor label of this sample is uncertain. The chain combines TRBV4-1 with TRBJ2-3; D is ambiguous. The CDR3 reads CASSQSYTQYF. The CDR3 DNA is TGCGCCAGCAGCCAATCTTATACGCAGTATTTT.